The T cell receptor beta chain under discussion was sequenced for a study of radiation and T cells in renal cell carcinoma. Germline V gives CDR1 MNHNS, CDR2 SASEGT. This CDR3 has 16 residues. Between the trimmed V and J ends, which lost 2 bases and 4 bases, there was a span of 15 bases. Treatment defined: 15 Gy SBRT to primary tumor, nephrectomy 4 weeks later. There are many counts of this clone. The protocol was immunoSEQ multiplex PCR, while the TCRdb copy is restricted to in-frame clones and leaves out a portion. The profile shows 15,000 to 20,000 clones, roughly 45% of them singletons. The genes are TRBV6-1 and TRBJ1-5, with D unclear. The sequence derives from a woman aged 55-69 years with renal cell carcinoma. This specimen consisted of tumor tissue, obtained from a patient whose treatment included radiotherapy and nephrectomy. CDR3 nucleotide sequence: TGTGCCAGCAGTGAATTGGGCTCCTCTTCTAATCAGCCCCAGCATTTT. Translating gives CASSELGSSSNQPQHF.